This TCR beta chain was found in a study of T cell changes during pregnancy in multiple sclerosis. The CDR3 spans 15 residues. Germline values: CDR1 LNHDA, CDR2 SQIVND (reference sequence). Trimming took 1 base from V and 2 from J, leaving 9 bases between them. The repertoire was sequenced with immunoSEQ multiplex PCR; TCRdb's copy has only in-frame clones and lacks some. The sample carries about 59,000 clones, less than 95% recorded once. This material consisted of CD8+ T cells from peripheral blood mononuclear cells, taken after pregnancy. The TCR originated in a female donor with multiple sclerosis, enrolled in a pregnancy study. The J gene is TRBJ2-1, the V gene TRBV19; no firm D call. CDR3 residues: CASSIGATTYNEQFF. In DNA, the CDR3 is TGTGCCAGTAGTATAGGTGCCACAACCTACAATGAGCAGTTCTTC.